This record covers a single T cell receptor (beta chain). Its antigen is not known. This specimen comes from a study of blood T cells in healthy people across ages. Points from the study as a whole: Long-lived donors exceeded aged donors in naive CD4+ cells and diversity.

Together with a sample-barcoded 5' primer, a J-beta primer mix was included in a second PCR lasting about 7 to 11 cycles. Each sample provided no less than 3 million CDR3-containing paired-end reads. A single record per CDR3 protein comes from TCRdb applying MiXCR to the 5' RACE reads. The sample has over a million distinct CDR3 sequences, roughly 64% seen once. V shed 1 base and J shed 5 bases, with 9 bases lying between them. The CDR3 contains 14 residues. The source material was blood. The clonotype originates from a young man in good health. The rearrangement links TRBV12-3 or TRBV12-4 to TRBJ1-5, with a weak D call TRBD1 (5 bases). In DNA form, the CDR3 reads TGTGCCAGCAGTTTAGGACAGTTGTATCAGCCCCAGCATTTT. Protein sequence: CASSLGQLYQPQHF.